These T cell receptor beta chains were read from a single sample in a study of cytomegalovirus exposure and HLA in healthy donors. The assay was immunoSEQ multiplex PCR, and TCRdb's table has in-frame clones only and misses some. The top ten clones hold about 8% of a sample with some 200,000 clones, 12% of them seen once. The specimen was PBMCs. These receptors were obtained from a man aged 50-59 years in good health and CMV-seropositive. Both conserved end residues are part of each CDR3. Some rows mark clone size as missing; the rest say once, few, many or name a class of expanded clone.

>NA|TRBV5-8|TRBJ2-2
CASSLRGGTGSGELFF
>NA|TRBV6-1|TRBJ2-3
CASSEASQGKTDTQYF
>NA|TRBV5-6|TRBJ2-4
CASSLDTGNIQYF
>few|TRBV28|TRBJ1-1
CASSFQGLGAFF
>NA|TRBV6-5|TRBJ1-1
CASSYRDTEAFF
>NA|TRBV7-2|TRBJ1-1
CASSPGGANTEAFF
>NA|TRBV2|TRBJ1-4
CASGGTVNEKLFF
>NA|TRBV9|TRBJ1-6
CASSVETGWNSPLHF
>NA|TRBV5-1|TRBJ2-1
CASSLGQGGLNEQFF
>NA|TRBV27|TRBJ1-2
CASRPPDRGYGYTF
>NA|TRBV10-3|NA
CAIRTGQGAYEQYF
>NA|TRBV9|TRBJ2-5
CASSVGGSQETQYF
>few|TRBV27|TRBJ2-7
CASRDRNYEQYF
>NA|TRBV10-3|TRBJ2-5
CAISGQGQGTQYF
>few|TRBV7-9|TRBJ1-6
CASRRGESPLHF
>few|TRBV6-1|TRBJ2-1
CASRRRGGVEQFF
>few|TRBV5-1|TRBJ1-2
CASLPAHRTNYGYTF
>few|TRBV5-4|TRBJ2-5
CASSRGKTETQYF
>NA|TRBV5-1|TRBJ2-5
CASSLAGNRGETQYF
>NA|TRBV6-5|TRBJ1-2
CASRGGATYGYTF
>NA|TRBV4-3|TRBJ2-1
CASSQVGTSGGNEQFF
>few|TRBV6-5|TRBJ2-3
CASSLLSSYTDTQYF
>few|TRBV7-9|TRBJ2-7
CASSRVDRDSYEQYF
>few|TRBV15|TRBJ2-3
CATTLDTFYTDTQYF
>few|TRBV5-1|TRBJ2-6
CASSFIPGQGSSGANVLTF
>few|TRBV5-1|TRBJ2-5
CASSSQSGGGETQYF
>NA|TRBV28|TRBJ1-1
CASSLQGLNTEAFF
>few|TRBV5-6|TRBJ1-1
CASSKTGVLGAFF
>NA|TRBV7-9|TRBJ1-4
CASSAGTGNYEKLFF
>NA|TRBV5-6|TRBJ2-5
CASSTDLRGQETQYF
>NA|TRBV5-5|TRBJ2-5
CASSGGLAIQETQYF
>few|TRBV30|TRBJ2-3
CAWSGGHRSTDTQYF
>few|TRBV7-6|TRBJ2-3
CASSLKPRVGTDTQYF